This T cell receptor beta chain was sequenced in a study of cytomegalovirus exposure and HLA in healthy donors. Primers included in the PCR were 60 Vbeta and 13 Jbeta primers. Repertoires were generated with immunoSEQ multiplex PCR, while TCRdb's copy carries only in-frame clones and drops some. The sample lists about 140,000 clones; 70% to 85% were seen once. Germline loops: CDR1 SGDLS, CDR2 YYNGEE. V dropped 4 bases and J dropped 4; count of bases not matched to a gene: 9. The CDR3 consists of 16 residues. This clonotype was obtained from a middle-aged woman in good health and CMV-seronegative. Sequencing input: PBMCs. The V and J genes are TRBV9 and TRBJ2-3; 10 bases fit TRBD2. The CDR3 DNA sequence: TGTGCCAGCAGCTCGCAGCCTAGCGGGAGTGCAGATACGCAGTATTTT. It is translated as CASSSQPSGSADTQYF.